Listed here is a single TCR beta chain. Its antigen is as yet unknown. Germline V gene data show CDR1 as KGHSH and CDR2 as LQKENI. V lost 3 bases to trimming and J lost 7 bases, with 16 bases between them. The CDR3 runs 15 residues. The data were obtained in a study of shared clonotypes between healthy human individuals. The study's findings and limits: Generation probabilities of non-shared clonotypes were lower (relative to those shared by all four donors). Even with large depth, rarefaction showed that sorted-subset sequencing was incomplete.

Here immunoSEQ multiplex PCR was the method, and the copy in TCRdb shows in-frame clones only, minus some. The top ten hold about 0.4% of the sample, which has about 1.5 million clones, nearly 99% seen once. The source of this sequence is a man under 40 in good health. The chain combines TRBV18 with TRBJ2-4; possibly TRBD2 for D (5 bases). Sample: naive CD4+ T cells sorted from blood. Subset in this sample: CD45RA+ positively selected. The CDR3 DNA reads as TGTGCCAGCTCACCTCTCGAGGGTGTCATTAACATTCAGTACTTC. Its protein product is CASSPLEGVINIQYF.